This is a list of T cell receptor beta chains from one sample in a study of a mutant IDH1 vaccine in newly diagnosed glioma. Measured with immunoSEQ multiplex PCR; TCRdb has only the in-frame clones, and not every one. The sample includes about 67,000 clones, about 86% of them seen just once. The input for sequencing was peripheral blood mononuclear cells (PBMCs), taken from a glioma patient treated with radiotherapy, temozolomide or both. The receptors here all came from a young woman with glioma. Some clones in this sample may be carry-over from other donors' samples. CDR3s include the opening cysteine and the closing phenylalanine or tryptophan. D genes are given only for firm matches. Where a row states a size, it is once, few, many or the class of an expanded clone; other rows omit it.

J gene,clone size,D gene,V gene,CDR3 DNA,CDR3 protein
TRBJ1-1,few,NA,TRBV2,TGTGCCAGCGTGGGGGACACCATGAACACTGAAGCTTTCTTT,CASVGDTMNTEAFF
TRBJ1-4,once,NA,TRBV7-2,TGTGCCAGCAAATGGGACCTCCTAAATGAAAAACTGTTTTTT,CASKWDLLNEKLFF
TRBJ1-5,NA,NA,TRBV12-5,TGTGCTAGTGGTGAATATCAGCCCCAGCATTTT,CASGEYQPQHF
TRBJ1-1,NA,NA,TRBV28,TGTGCCAGCAGCCACAACAGGGTGGCTGAAGCTTTCTTT,CASSHNRVAEAFF
TRBJ2-1,NA,NA,TRBV6-5,TGTGCCAGCAGTTACTCGTGGGCAGGGGGGAATGAGCAGTTCTTC,CASSYSWAGGNEQFF
TRBJ1-2,NA,TRBD1,TRBV29-1,TGCAGCGTTGAAGTCTCCGGGACAGGGGGGGGCTACACCTTC,CSVEVSGTGGGYTF
TRBJ2-2,NA,TRBD1,TRBV2,TGTGCCAGCGGAACCGGGACAGACAACACCGGGGAGCTGTTTTTT,CASGTGTDNTGELFF
TRBJ1-1,NA,TRBD1,TRBV9,TGTGCCAGCAGCGTAGGTCGAGACAGGGTTACGACTGAAGCTTTCTTT,CASSVGRDRVTTEAFF
TRBJ1-2,few,TRBD1,TRBV2,TGTGCCAGCGGGACAGCCGGTCGTCCCTTGGGCTACACCTTC,CASGTAGRPLGYTF
TRBJ2-5,NA,TRBD2,TRBV6-1,TGTGCCAGCAGATCCCGGGAACTAGCGTACGAGACCCAGTACTTC,CASRSRELAYETQYF
TRBJ2-5,NA,TRBD1,TRBV7-2,TGTGCCAGCAGTCCGACAGGGGGGGCAGAGACCCAGTACTTC,CASSPTGGAETQYF
TRBJ1-1,NA,NA,TRBV30,TGTGCCTGGGACCGATTGGGCCGTCATAACACTGAAGCTTTCTTT,CAWDRLGRHNTEAFF
TRBJ1-5,NA,NA,TRBV6-1,TGTGCCAGCAGTGAAGAAGGCTCCTGGGGCAATCAGCCCCAGCATTTT,CASSEEGSWGNQPQHF
TRBJ1-4,NA,NA,TRBV29-1,TGCAGCGTCGCTACAGGGAGGGGATATGAAAAACTGTTTTTT,CSVATGRGYEKLFF
TRBJ2-1,NA,TRBD2,TRBV14,TGTGCCAGCAGCCAAACTAGCGGGAGTGGATGGTATGAGCAGTTCTTC,CASSQTSGSGWYEQFF
TRBJ1-2,NA,NA,TRBV2,TGTGCCCTACGGGGTGGGGTCTATGGCTACACCTTC,CALRGGVYGYTF
TRBJ1-4,NA,NA,TRBV12-1,TGTGCCAGCAGCACCGGACAGGGCCCTAGAGAAAAACTGTTTTTT,CASSTGQGPREKLFF
TRBJ2-7,NA,NA,TRBV7-8,TGTGCCAGCAGCTTAGTTGGTGTTACCTACGAGCAGTACTTC,CASSLVGVTYEQYF
TRBJ1-5,few,NA,TRBV29-1,TGCAGCGTTGAAGTCTCGGGGTTAGGGGCCCAGCATTTT,CSVEVSGLGAQHF
TRBJ2-1,NA,NA,TRBV7-9,TGTGCCAGCAGCTTACCCCTAGTCTACAATGAGCAGTTCTTC,CASSLPLVYNEQFF
TRBJ1-2,NA,TRBD1,TRBV9,TGTGCCAGCAGCCCTCAGACAGGGGAAGGGGTCTATGGCTACACCTTC,CASSPQTGEGVYGYTF
TRBJ2-7,NA,NA,TRBV10-3,TGTGCCATCAGTGAGGAGGGTCCCCCCTACGAGCAGTACTTC,CAISEEGPPYEQYF
TRBJ1-6,few,NA,TRBV5-6,TGTGCCAGCAGCTTGAATTATAATTCACCCCTCCACTTT,CASSLNYNSPLHF
TRBJ1-5,NA,NA,TRBV18,TGTGCCAGCTCACCACAGGGTTACCTCAATCAGCCCCAGCATTTT,CASSPQGYLNQPQHF
TRBJ2-4,NA,TRBD1,TRBV6-6,TGTGCCACCAGGACAGGGAAGAACATTCAGTACTTC,CATRTGKNIQYF